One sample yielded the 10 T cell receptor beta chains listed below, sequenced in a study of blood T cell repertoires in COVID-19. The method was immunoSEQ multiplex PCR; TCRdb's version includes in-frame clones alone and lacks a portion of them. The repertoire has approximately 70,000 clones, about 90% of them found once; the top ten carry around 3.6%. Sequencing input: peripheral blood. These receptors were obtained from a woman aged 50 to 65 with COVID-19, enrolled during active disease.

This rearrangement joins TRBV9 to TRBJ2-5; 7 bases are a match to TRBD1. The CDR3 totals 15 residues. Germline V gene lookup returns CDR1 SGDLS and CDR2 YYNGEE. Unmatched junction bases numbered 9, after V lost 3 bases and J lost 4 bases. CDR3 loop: CASSASGQVRETQYF. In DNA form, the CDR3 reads TGTGCCAGCAGCGCCTCCGGACAGGTCAGAGAGACCCAGTACTTC.

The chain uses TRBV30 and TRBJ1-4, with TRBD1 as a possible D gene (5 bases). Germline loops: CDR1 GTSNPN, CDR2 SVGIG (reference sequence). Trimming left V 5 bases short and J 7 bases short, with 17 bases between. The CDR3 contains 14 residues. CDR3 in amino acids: CAWRRGLVGEKLFF. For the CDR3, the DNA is TGTGCCTGGCGGAGGGGTCTGGTTGGTGAAAAACTGTTTTTT.

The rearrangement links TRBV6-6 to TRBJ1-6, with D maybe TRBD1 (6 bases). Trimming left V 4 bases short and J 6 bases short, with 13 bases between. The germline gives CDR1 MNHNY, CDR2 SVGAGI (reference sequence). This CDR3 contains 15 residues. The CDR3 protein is CASSLQGPPNSPLHF. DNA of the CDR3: TGTGCCAGCAGTTTACAGGGTCCCCCTAATTCACCCCTCCACTTT.

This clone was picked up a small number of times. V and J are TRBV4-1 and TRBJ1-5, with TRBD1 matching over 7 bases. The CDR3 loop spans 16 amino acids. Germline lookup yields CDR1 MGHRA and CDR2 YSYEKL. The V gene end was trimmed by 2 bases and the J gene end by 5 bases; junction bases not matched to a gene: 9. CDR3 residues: CASSQPRQGRDQPQHF. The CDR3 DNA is TGCGCCAGCAGCCAACCCAGACAGGGTAGGGATCAGCCCCAGCATTTT.

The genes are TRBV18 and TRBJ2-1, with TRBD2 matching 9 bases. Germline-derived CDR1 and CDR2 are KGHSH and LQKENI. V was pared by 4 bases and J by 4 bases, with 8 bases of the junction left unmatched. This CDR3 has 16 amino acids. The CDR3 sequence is CASSRSLAGPYNEQFF. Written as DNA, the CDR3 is TGTGCCAGCTCACGCTCACTAGCGGGCCCTTACAATGAGCAGTTCTTC.

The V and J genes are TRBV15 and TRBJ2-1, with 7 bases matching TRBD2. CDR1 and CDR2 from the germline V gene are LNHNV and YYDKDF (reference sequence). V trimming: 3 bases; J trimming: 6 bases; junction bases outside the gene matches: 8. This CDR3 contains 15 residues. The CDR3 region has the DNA TGTGCCACCAGCAGGGCCCAAAGACTAGCCAATGAGCAGTTCTTC. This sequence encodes CATSRAQRLANEQFF.

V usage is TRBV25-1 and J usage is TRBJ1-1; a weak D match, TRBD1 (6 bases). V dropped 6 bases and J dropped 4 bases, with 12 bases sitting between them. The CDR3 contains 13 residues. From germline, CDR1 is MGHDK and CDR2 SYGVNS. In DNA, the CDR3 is TGTGCCAGCAGCCGCCTCAGGGGCACTGAAGCTTTCTTT. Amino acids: CASSRLRGTEAFF.

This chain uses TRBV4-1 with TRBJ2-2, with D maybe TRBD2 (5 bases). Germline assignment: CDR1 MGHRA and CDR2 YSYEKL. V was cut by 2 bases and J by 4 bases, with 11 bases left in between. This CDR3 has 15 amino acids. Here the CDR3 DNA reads TGCGCCAGCAGCCAACCGACTGAGGGCACCGGGGAGCTGTTTTTT. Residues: CASSQPTEGTGELFF.

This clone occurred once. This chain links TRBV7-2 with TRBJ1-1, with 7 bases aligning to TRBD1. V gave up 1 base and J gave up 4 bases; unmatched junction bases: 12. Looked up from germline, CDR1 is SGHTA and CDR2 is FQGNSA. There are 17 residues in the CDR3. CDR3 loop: CASSLGSRRGRSTEAFF. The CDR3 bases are TGTGCCAGCAGCTTAGGGAGTCGGAGGGGGCGCAGCACTGAAGCTTTCTTT.

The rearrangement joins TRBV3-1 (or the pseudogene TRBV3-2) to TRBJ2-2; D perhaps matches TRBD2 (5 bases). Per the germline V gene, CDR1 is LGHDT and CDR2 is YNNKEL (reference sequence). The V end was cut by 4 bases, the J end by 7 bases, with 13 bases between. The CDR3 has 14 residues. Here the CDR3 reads CASSRGLADGELFF. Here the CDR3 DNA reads TGTGCCAGCAGCCGAGGACTCGCGGACGGGGAGCTGTTTTTT.